This TCR beta chain stems from a study of regulatory T cells in long-lasting Graves disease. Building of the TCR beta libraries involved iRepertoire HTBI primers and Arm-PCR of CDR3 regions. TCRdb itself ran the multiplex PCR reads through MiXCR, one entry per CDR3 protein. The table records approximately 400,000 distinct CDR3 sequences, roughly a quarter of them present only once. This CDR3 spans 13 amino acids. CDR1 is SQVTM and CDR2 is ANQGSEA in the germline V gene. Time point here: persistent/refractory GD, antithyroid drugs over 5 years with positive TRAb. RNA extracted from PBMCs served as the sequencing template.

This chain links TRBV29-1 with TRBJ1-4, with D unresolved. The starting material was peripheral blood mononuclear cells (PBMCs), obtained when the disease was refractory, from a patient treated with antithyroid drugs. This TCR was recovered from a female donor with Graves disease. CDR3 loop: CRELREANEKLFF. Here the CDR3 DNA reads TGCAGGGAACTAAGGGAAGCTAATGAAAAACTGTTTTTT.